This T cell receptor (beta chain) originates from a study of multiple sclerosis patients with progressive multifocal leukoencephalopathy. Study-wide points: Lower normalized Shannon entropy suggested reduced TRB diversity in most PML patients. Preferential TRBV-TRBJ pairings or common gene usage were not detected at PML.

The assay was immunoSEQ multiplex PCR, and TCRdb's table has in-frame clones only and misses some. Of more than 30,000 clones listed, roughly 90% were seen once; the top ten hold 5.7%. Trimming took off 1 base at V and 2 bases at J, with 7 bases between the two ends. Germline CDR1 and CDR2: SGHDT and YYEEEE. The CDR3 spans 14 residues. This clone was counted only a few times. Antigen unknown. This sample's time point: time of PML onset. At PML onset, T3 blood samples were taken. The sequencing used PBMCs, collected from a patient treated with natalizumab. This TCR was sampled from a woman aged 40 to 50 with progressive multifocal leukoencephalopathy. J is TRBJ1-3 and V is TRBV5-6; D unclear. In nucleotides, the CDR3 is TGTGCCAGCAGCTTGAGCGGACCTGGAAACACCATATATTTT. It yields the protein CASSLSGPGNTIYF. Based on the CDR3 plus reference TRBV5-6 and TRBJ1-3, the full variable domain is DAGVTQSPTHLIKTRGQQVTLRCSPKSGHDTVSWYQQALGQGPQFIFQYYEEEERQRGNFPDRFSGHQFPNYSSELNVNALLLGDSALYLCASSLSGPGNTIYFGEGSWLTVV.